This TCR beta chain was identified during a study of regulatory T cells. Germline V gene sequence: CDR1 MNHEY, CDR2 SMNVEV (reference sequence). V lost 6 bases, J lost 3 bases, and 9 bases lay in between. This CDR3 spans 12 amino acids. Comment on this clone: The antigen remains undetermined.

The study's findings and limits: Hydrophobic residues at CDR3 positions 6 and 7 were enriched in conventional CD4+ T cells of CD3G-deficient patients.

The primer mix had 52 TRBV and 13 TRBJ primers. Only in-frame clones appear in the TCRdb table, and some are missing; sequencing was by immunoSEQ multiplex PCR. Of about 23,000 clones listed, over 75% were seen once; the top ten hold 1.3%. The sequenced sample consisted of conventional CD4+ T cells sorted from blood. This clonotype was sampled from a child aged 10-17 years with CD3G deficiency. This chain links TRBV27 with TRBJ2-7; D is ambiguous. The CDR3 protein is CASRNDLYEQYF. For the CDR3, the DNA is TGTGCCAGCAGAAACGACCTCTACGAGCAGTACTTC.